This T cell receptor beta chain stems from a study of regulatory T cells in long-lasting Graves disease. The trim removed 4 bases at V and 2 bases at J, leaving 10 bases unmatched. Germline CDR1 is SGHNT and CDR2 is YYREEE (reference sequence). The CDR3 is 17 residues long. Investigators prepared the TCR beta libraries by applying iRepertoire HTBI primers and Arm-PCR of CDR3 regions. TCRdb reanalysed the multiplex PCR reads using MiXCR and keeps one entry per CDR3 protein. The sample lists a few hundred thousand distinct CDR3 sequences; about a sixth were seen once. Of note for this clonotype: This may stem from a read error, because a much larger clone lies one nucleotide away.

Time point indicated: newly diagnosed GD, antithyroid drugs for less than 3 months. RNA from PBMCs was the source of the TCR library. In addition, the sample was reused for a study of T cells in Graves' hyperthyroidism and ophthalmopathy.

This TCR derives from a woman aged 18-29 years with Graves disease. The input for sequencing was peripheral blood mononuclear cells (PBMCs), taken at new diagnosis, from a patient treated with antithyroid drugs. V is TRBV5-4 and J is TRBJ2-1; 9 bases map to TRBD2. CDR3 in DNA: TGTGCCAGCAGCCCCGGTAGCGGGAGAGTCCCCTACAATGAGCAGTTCTTC. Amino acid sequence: CASSPGSGRVPYNEQFF.